The clone carrying this T cell receptor beta chain was seen a handful of times. Its antigen is still unknown. Between the trimmed V and J ends, which lost 1 base and 2 bases, there was a span of 8 bases. The CDR3 length is 13 residues. Germline V CDR1 and CDR2: GTSNPN, SVGIG (reference sequence). This record comes from a study of beta chain features in type 1 diabetes. Findings and limits, study-wide: Significant though moderate, a shortening of TCRB CDR3s appeared in all four CD4+ subsets of Type 1 diabetes patients.

The whole isolated RNA underwent reverse transcription, so sequencing captured expressed TCRB transcripts. Produced via immunoSEQ multiplex PCR; TCRdb's table is partial and in-frame only. The sample lists approximately 250,000 clones, roughly 9.6% occurring once. The origin of this receptor is a young woman in good health. Sequencing used naive CD4+ T cells from blood. The chain has TRBV30 and TRBJ1-2; D not certain. This CDR3 reads CAWSESGNYGYTF. The CDR3 bases are TGTGCCTGGAGTGAGTCGGGAAACTATGGCTACACCTTC.